This TCR beta chain was found in a study of siplizumab effects on memory and regulatory T cells. TCRdb keeps only in-frame clones here, not all; method: immunoSEQ multiplex PCR. The sample consists of about 110,000 clones, 92% of them appearing once. V lost 6 bases, J lost 1 base, and 7 bases lay in between. Germline values: CDR1 SGHNT, CDR2 YYREEE (reference sequence). CDR3 length: 12 amino acids. The chain couples TRBV5-4 to TRBJ1-1; D uncertain. Sequencing was performed on Tregs sorted from blood. The sequence derives from a human donor in good health. Here the CDR3 reads CASKVGNTEAFF. Written as DNA, the CDR3 is TGTGCCAGCAAAGTGGGGAACACTGAAGCTTTCTTT.